This T cell receptor (beta chain) comes out of a study of T-cell memory formation after mild COVID-19. This clonotype was counted between two and nine times. Germline V gene lookup returns CDR1 SEHNR and CDR2 FQNEAQ (reference sequence). The CDR3 extends over 14 amino acids. Unmatched junction bases numbered 8, after V lost 7 bases and J lost 4 bases. 5'RACE, which relied on constant-segment primers, yielded TCR alpha and TCR beta cDNA libraries carrying sample barcodes and UMIs. TCRdb used MiXCR to reprocess the 5' RACE reads, holding one entry per CDR3 protein. Among some 40,000 distinct CDR3 sequences listed, approximately 7% were seen once.

This chain links TRBV7-9 with TRBJ1-1; 8 nucleotides align to TRBD1. The receptor's source is a man younger than 35 who had mild COVID-19 (a few samples of this study predate the infection). Cell type and time point are not known. Sequenced material: PBMCs or a T cell subset sorted from them (not recorded which). CDR3 residues: CASTKDRESTEAFF. The CDR3 nucleotides read TGTGCCAGCACCAAGGACAGGGAGAGCACTGAAGCTTTCTTT. The full variable domain, completed using reference TRBV7-9 and TRBJ1-1, is DTGVSQNPRHKITKRGQNVTFRCDPISEHNRLYWYRQTLGQGPEFLTYFQNEAQLEKSRLLSDRFSAERPKGSFSTLEIQRTEQGDSAMYLCASTKDRESTEAFFGQGTRLTVV.